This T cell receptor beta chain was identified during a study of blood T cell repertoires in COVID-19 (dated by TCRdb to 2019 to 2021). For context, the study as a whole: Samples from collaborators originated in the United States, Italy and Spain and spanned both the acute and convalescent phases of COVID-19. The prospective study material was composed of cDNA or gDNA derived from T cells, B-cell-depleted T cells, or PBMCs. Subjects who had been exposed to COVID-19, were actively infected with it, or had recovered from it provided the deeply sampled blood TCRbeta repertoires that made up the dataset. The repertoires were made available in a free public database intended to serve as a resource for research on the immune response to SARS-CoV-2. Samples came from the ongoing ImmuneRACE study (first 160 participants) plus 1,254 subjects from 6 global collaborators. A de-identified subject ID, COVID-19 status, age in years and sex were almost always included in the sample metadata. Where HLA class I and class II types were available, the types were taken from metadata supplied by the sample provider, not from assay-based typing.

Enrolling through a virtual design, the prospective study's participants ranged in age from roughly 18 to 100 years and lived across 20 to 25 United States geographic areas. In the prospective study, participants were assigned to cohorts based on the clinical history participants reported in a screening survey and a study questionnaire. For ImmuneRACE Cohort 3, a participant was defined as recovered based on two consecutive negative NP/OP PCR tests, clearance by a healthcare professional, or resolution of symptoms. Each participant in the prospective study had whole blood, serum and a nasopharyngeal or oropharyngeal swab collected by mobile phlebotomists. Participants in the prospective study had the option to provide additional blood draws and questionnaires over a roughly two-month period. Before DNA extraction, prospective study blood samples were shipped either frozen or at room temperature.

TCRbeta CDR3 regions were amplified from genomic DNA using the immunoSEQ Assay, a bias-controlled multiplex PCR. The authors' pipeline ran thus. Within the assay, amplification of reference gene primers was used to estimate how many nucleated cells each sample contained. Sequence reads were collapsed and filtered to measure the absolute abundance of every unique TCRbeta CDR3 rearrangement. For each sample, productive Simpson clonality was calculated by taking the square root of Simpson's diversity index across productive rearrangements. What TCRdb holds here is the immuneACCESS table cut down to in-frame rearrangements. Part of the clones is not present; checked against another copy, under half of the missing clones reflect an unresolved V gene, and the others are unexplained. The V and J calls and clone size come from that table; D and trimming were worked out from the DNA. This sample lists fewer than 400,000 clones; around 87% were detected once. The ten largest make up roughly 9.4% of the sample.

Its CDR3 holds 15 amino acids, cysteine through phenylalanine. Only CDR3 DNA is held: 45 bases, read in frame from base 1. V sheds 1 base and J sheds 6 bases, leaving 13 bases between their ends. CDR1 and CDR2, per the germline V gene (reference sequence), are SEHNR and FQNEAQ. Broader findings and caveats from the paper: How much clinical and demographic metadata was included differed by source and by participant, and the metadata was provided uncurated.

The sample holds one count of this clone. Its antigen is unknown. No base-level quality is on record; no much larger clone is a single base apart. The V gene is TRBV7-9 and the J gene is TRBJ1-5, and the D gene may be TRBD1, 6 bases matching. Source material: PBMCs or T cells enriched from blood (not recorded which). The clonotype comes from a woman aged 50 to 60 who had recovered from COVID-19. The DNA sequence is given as TGTGCCAGCAGCTTAGAAGGGCGAGGGGGTCAGCCCCAGCATTTT. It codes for CASSLEGRGGQPQHF.